This is a list of T cell receptor beta chains from one sample in a study of T cell repertoires and leukemia-associated antigens. For these receptors, no antigen is known. TCRdb processed the 5' RACE reads anew with MiXCR; each CDR3 protein has one entry. The sample carries 10,000 to 12,000 distinct CDR3 sequences, 40% to 45% recorded once. Material for sequencing was CD3+ T cells sorted from blood and cultured. Every receptor here comes from a female donor in good health. The CDR3 runs from the conserved cysteine through the conserved F or W. D genes are given only for firm matches. Clone size is not always given. Where it is, it says once, few, many or a class for expanded clones.

v_call	d_call	clone_size	j_call	cdr3_nt	cdr3_aa
TRBV25-1	NA	NA	TRBJ2-5	TGTGCCAGCGTGGTCGGGGAGACCCAGTACTTC	CASVVGETQYF
TRBV20-1	TRBD2	NA	TRBJ2-3	TGCAGTGCTAGAGATCATTTTCGGCCGTGGGCGGGAGAGGAAGATACGCAGTATTTT	CSARDHFRPWAGEEDTQYF
TRBV5-1	NA	NA	TRBJ2-5	TGCGCCAGCAGCTCTACCCCAGGCCAAGAGACCCAGTACTTC	CASSSTPGQETQYF
TRBV7-2	TRBD1	NA	TRBJ2-7	TGTGCCAGCAGCTCCCCGGGACAGACATCCTACGAGCAGTACTTC	CASSSPGQTSYEQYF
TRBV6-5	NA	NA	TRBJ2-7	TGTGCCAGCAGTTACCGAGGGCGCGACGAGCAGTACTTC	CASSYRGRDEQYF
TRBV12-3/TRBV12-4	TRBD2	few	TRBJ2-1	TGTGCCAGCAGTTTGTTCAGCGGGAGGATCGGCAATGAGCAGTTCTTC	CASSLFSGRIGNEQFF
TRBV5-1	TRBD2	medium-sized	TRBJ2-5	TGCGCCAGCAGCTTGTCCCTAGCGGGAGGAGAGACCCAGTACTTC	CASSLSLAGGETQYF
TRBV3-1	NA	NA	TRBJ2-7	TGTGCCAGCAGCCAAGTTTTACTGGGGGGAGACGAGCAGTACTTC	CASSQVLLGGDEQYF
TRBV5-1	NA	NA	TRBJ2-3	TGCGCCAGCAGCTTGTCCGGGGATTTGAATACGCAGTATTTT	CASSLSGDLNTQYF
TRBV29-1	NA	medium-sized	TRBJ2-7	TGCAGCCACTCAGGGGGAGGCCCTAACTACGAGCAGTACTTC	CSHSGGGPNYEQYF
TRBV18	NA	many	TRBJ1-1	TGTGCCAGCTCACCAGATTCGGGGAGAGCTTTCTTT	CASSPDSGRAFF
TRBV20-1	NA	few	TRBJ2-3	TGCAGTGCTGGCCCTAGCACAGATACGCAGTATTTT	CSAGPSTDTQYF
TRBV5-1	NA	medium-sized	TRBJ2-2	TGCGCCAGCAGCGGCACCGGGGCACCGAACACCGGGGAGCTGTTTTTT	CASSGTGAPNTGELFF
TRBV7-2	NA	few	TRBJ2-7	TGTGCCAGCAGCTTAGATGGCGGCCCTTTCGTCTACGAGCAGTACTTC	CASSLDGGPFVYEQYF
TRBV20-1	TRBD2	NA	TRBJ2-5	TGCAGTGCTGGAAGGACTAGCGGGACAGGGGAAGAGACCCAGTACTTC	CSAGRTSGTGEETQYF
TRBV11-2	TRBD1	many	TRBJ1-5	TGTGCCAGCAGATCAGACAGGGGGAATCAGCCCCAGCATTTT	CASRSDRGNQPQHF
TRBV10-3	NA	NA	TRBJ2-1	TGTGCCATCAGTCCAGGGGGGTATGAGCAGTTCTTC	CAISPGGYEQFF
TRBV7-9	TRBD1	NA	TRBJ1-1	TGTGCCAGCAGCCATAGTGGGGGACAGGGAAAAAAAGAAGCTTTCTTT	CASSHSGGQGKKEAFF
TRBV20-1	TRBD1	NA	TRBJ1-1	TGCAGTGCCACCGGGACAGGGGGGAACACTGAAGCTTTCTTT	CSATGTGGNTEAFF
TRBV5-1	NA	NA	TRBJ2-3	TGCGCCAGCACCCAATTGGGGAGACGCACAGATACGCAGTATTTT	CASTQLGRRTDTQYF
TRBV7-9	TRBD2	NA	TRBJ2-7	TGTGCCGGCAGCATGATACCCGGGACTAGCGGGAGTACGTACGAGCAGTACTTC	CAGSMIPGTSGSTYEQYF
TRBV7-2	TRBD1	many	TRBJ2-2	TGTGCCAGCAGCCCCTCCCGGGACAGGGCGGGCACCGGGGAGCTGTTTTTT	CASSPSRDRAGTGELFF
TRBV12-3/TRBV12-4	TRBD2	once	TRBJ2-2	TGTGCCAGCAGTCGACAGACTAGCGGGGTTACCGGGGAGCTGTTTTTT	CASSRQTSGVTGELFF
TRBV7-9	NA	few	TRBJ2-1	TGTGCCAGCAGTCCCCACCCGCGGGAAAAAGGGAATGAGCAGTTCTTC	CASSPHPREKGNEQFF
TRBV12-3/TRBV12-4	TRBD2	medium-sized	TRBJ2-1	TGTGCCAGCAGTGGACTAGTTGATCAATTTGAGCAGTTCTTC	CASSGLVDQFEQFF
TRBV6-1	TRBD2	NA	TRBJ2-3	TGTGCCAGCAGTGAGGAACTAGCGGGTTCCCCCACTAGCGGAGATACGCAGTATTTT	CASSEELAGSPTSGDTQYF
TRBV20-1	TRBD2	few	TRBJ2-7	TGCAGTGCTAGAGACGTGGCGGGAGGGCCAATTCCCTACGAGCAGTACTTC	CSARDVAGGPIPYEQYF
TRBV5-1	NA	NA	TRBJ2-5	TGCGCCAGCAGCGAGAGGACTGGGCGGGAGACCCAGTACTTC	CASSERTGRETQYF
TRBV5-1	TRBD2	NA	TRBJ2-1	TGCGCCGGCAGCTTGGGTAGCGGGAAGTCCGTGAATGAGCAGTTCTTC	CAGSLGSGKSVNEQFF
TRBV5-1	TRBD2	NA	TRBJ2-4	TGCGCCAGCAGCCATGGACTAGCGGGAGACGGGGCCAAAAACATTCAGTACTTC	CASSHGLAGDGAKNIQYF
TRBV20-1	TRBD2	few	TRBJ2-1	TGCAGTGCTAGAGATCAGACTAGCAGCTCCTACAATGAGCAGTTCTTC	CSARDQTSSSYNEQFF
TRBV18	TRBD1	many	TRBJ1-4	TGTGCCAGCTCACCTGGACAGGGGTCAAATGAAAAACTGTTTTTT	CASSPGQGSNEKLFF